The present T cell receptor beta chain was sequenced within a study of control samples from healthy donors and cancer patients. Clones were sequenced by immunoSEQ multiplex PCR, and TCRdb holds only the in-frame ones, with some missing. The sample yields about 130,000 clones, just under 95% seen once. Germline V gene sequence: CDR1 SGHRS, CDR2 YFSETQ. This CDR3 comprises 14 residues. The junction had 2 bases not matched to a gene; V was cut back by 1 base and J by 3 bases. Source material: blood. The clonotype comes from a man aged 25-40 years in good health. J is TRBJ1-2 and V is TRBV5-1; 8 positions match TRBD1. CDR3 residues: CASSLQGAHYGYTF. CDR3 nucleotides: TGCGCCAGCAGCTTGCAGGGGGCCCACTATGGCTACACCTTC. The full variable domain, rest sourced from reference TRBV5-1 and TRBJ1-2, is KAGVTQTPRYLIKTRGQQVTLSCSPISGHRSVSWYQQTPGQGLQFLFEYFSETQRNKGNFPGRFSGRQFSNSRSEMNVSTLELGDSALYLCASSLQGAHYGYTFGSGTRLTVV.